The rows below give T cell receptor beta chains drawn from one sample of a study of blood T cell repertoires in COVID-19. Clones were read by immunoSEQ multiplex PCR, and TCRdb kept only the in-frame ones, dropping some. The sample yields some 220,000 clones, around four fifths seen once. Sequenced: peripheral blood. The source of these receptors is a woman in her 70s with COVID-19, enrolled during active disease. The CDR3 runs from the conserved cysteine through the conserved F or W. Each record gives: clone size, J gene, D gene, V gene, CDR3 DNA, CDR3 protein. D genes are given only for firm matches. Size is stated for part of the rows, as once, few or many counts, or as a class when the clone is expanded.

>once|TRBJ2-1|TRBD2|TRBV5-1
TGCGCCAGCAGCTTTCTACCTACTAGCGGGAGGGGGAATGAGCAGTTCTTC
CASSFLPTSGRGNEQFF
>.|TRBJ2-7|.|TRBV3-1/TRBV3-2
TGTGCCAGCAGCCACAGGGCCTACGAGCAGTACTTC
CASSHRAYEQYF
>.|TRBJ1-5|.|TRBV6-1
TGTGCCAGCAGTGAAGTAACTAATCAGCCCCAGCATTTT
CASSEVTNQPQHF
>.|TRBJ1-6|.|TRBV7-8
TGTGCCAGCAGCACCACAGGGTTTAATTCACCCCTCCACTTT
CASSTTGFNSPLHF
>.|TRBJ1-4|.|TRBV27
TGTGCCAGCAGTTCATCTTACAGGGCAACTAATGAAAAACTGTTTTTT
CASSSSYRATNEKLFF
>.|TRBJ2-1|.|TRBV18
TGTGCCAGCTCACCGGCTAGCCGTACCTCCTACAATGAGCAGTTCTTC
CASSPASRTSYNEQFF
>once|TRBJ1-2|TRBD1|TRBV3-1/TRBV3-2
TGTGCCAGCAGCCAACCGGACAGGTCCGGGGGCTACACCTTC
CASSQPDRSGGYTF
>.|TRBJ1-1|.|TRBV6-2/TRBV6-3
TGTGCCAGCAGTACAGGACATATTAACACTGAAGCTTTCTTT
CASSTGHINTEAFF
>.|TRBJ2-3|TRBD2|TRBV29-1
TGCAGCGTTGAAGGGCGGGAGGGCGGCACAGATACGCAGTATTTT
CSVEGREGGTDTQYF
>once|TRBJ2-1|.|TRBV20-1
TGCAGTCCCGAGTCGGGTGAGTTCTTC
CSPESGEFF
>few|TRBJ1-6|TRBD1|TRBV2
TGTGCCAGTGGACAGGGGACCTATAATTCACCCCTCCACTTT
CASGQGTYNSPLHF
>.|TRBJ2-4|.|TRBV5-1
TGCGCCAGCAGCTTGGAAGGAGGATTAGCCAAAAACATTCAGTACTTC
CASSLEGGLAKNIQYF
>.|TRBJ2-2|TRBD1|TRBV30
TGTGCCTGGAGAGTTAGACAGGGGGGAGGCACCGGGGAGCTGTTTTTT
CAWRVRQGGGTGELFF
>.|TRBJ2-2|TRBD2|TRBV3-1/TRBV3-2
TGTGCCAGCAGCCAAGATACGGGAGGGTACGGGGAGCTGTTTTTT
CASSQDTGGYGELFF
>.|TRBJ1-3|.|TRBV7-8
TGTGCCAGCAGCTTAGACAGCTCTGGAAACACCATATATTTT
CASSLDSSGNTIYF
>.|TRBJ1-1|.|TRBV4-1
TGCGCCAGCAGCCAAGAACAGGGATTGAACACTGAAGCTTTCTTT
CASSQEQGLNTEAFF
>.|TRBJ2-5|TRBD2|TRBV2
TGTGCCAGCAGTATGGGACTAGCGGGAGGGGTAGAGACCCAGTACTTC
CASSMGLAGGVETQYF
>.|TRBJ2-1|TRBD1|TRBV5-6
TGTGCCAGCAGCTTTCCGGGACAGGGGATCTACAATGAGCAGTTCTTC
CASSFPGQGIYNEQFF
>.|TRBJ1-5|.|TRBV6-2/TRBV6-3
TGTGCCAGCAGTTACAATGGGGGGAGTCAGCCCCAGCATTTT
CASSYNGGSQPQHF
>.|TRBJ1-1|TRBD1|TRBV28
TGTGCCAGCAGCTCGGGACAGCGGGACACTGAAGCTTTCTTT
CASSSGQRDTEAFF
>.|TRBJ1-2|.|TRBV19
TGTGCCAGTACACAGGGAGGGGTGGATTTTGGTGGCTACACCTTC
CASTQGGVDFGGYTF
>once|TRBJ1-1|.|TRBV5-6
TGTGCCAGCAGCTTGCTGGTTACTAGGACTGAAGCTTTCTTT
CASSLLVTRTEAFF
>.|TRBJ2-5|TRBD2|TRBV6-2/TRBV6-3
TGTGCCAGCAGTTACGGGGCGGGAGACCCCGAGACCCAGTACTTC
CASSYGAGDPETQYF
>.|TRBJ2-5|TRBD2|TRBV11-2
TGTGCCAGCAGCGTACCCCTAGCGGGATATGGTGAGACCCAGTACTTC
CASSVPLAGYGETQYF
>.|TRBJ1-2|TRBD1|TRBV4-2
TGTGCCAGCAGCCCAACGGGACAGAACTATGGCTACACCTTC
CASSPTGQNYGYTF
>many|TRBJ1-6|TRBD1|TRBV27
TGTGCCAGCAGCCCAGGACAGGGAAATAATTCACCCCTCCACTTT
CASSPGQGNNSPLHF
>.|TRBJ2-7|TRBD2|TRBV7-9
TGTGCCAGCAGCGGACCGGGACTAGCGGGAGCTACTTCCTACGAGCAGTACTTC
CASSGPGLAGATSYEQYF
>.|TRBJ2-1|TRBD2|TRBV29-1
TGCAGCACGAGGAAGCGGGAGGGCCCTAGCTCCTACAATGAGCAGTTCTTC
CSTRKREGPSSYNEQFF
>.|TRBJ1-1|.|TRBV6-5
TGTGCCATCCAAGGAGGGACCCCTGAAGCTTTCTTT
CAIQGGTPEAFF
>.|TRBJ2-1|.|TRBV5-1
TGCGCCAGCAGCCAGGAGGGGGCCAGGTACAATGAGCAGTTCTTC
CASSQEGARYNEQFF